The present TCR beta chain was sequenced within a study of blood T cell repertoires in COVID-19. At the level of the study: Acute-phase and convalescent COVID-19 samples originated in the United States, Italy and Spain. Sources were T cells, B-cell-depleted T cells, or PBMCs; the material itself was cDNA or gDNA.

Original data processing: Estimation of nucleated cell counts was performed using reference gene primer amplification. Generated by immunoSEQ multiplex PCR, the TCRdb table keeps only in-frame clones and is missing some. V, J and clone size reflect that table, while D and trimming were determined from the DNA. The sample holds approximately 360,000 clones, more than 75% seen once. V dropped 1 base and J dropped 5 bases, with 9 bases sitting between them. The CDR3 sequence is 13 residues long. The germline CDR1 and CDR2 sequences are SGHRS and YFSETQ. Sequencing was done on a sample of PBMCs or T cells enriched from blood (not recorded which). The rearrangement joins TRBV5-1 to TRBJ2-5; no reliable D call. The source of this sequence is a woman in her thirties with acute COVID-19. CDR3 in DNA: TGCGCCAGCAGCTTGACCCCCCGGGAGACCCAGTACTTC. Its protein product is CASSLTPRETQYF.